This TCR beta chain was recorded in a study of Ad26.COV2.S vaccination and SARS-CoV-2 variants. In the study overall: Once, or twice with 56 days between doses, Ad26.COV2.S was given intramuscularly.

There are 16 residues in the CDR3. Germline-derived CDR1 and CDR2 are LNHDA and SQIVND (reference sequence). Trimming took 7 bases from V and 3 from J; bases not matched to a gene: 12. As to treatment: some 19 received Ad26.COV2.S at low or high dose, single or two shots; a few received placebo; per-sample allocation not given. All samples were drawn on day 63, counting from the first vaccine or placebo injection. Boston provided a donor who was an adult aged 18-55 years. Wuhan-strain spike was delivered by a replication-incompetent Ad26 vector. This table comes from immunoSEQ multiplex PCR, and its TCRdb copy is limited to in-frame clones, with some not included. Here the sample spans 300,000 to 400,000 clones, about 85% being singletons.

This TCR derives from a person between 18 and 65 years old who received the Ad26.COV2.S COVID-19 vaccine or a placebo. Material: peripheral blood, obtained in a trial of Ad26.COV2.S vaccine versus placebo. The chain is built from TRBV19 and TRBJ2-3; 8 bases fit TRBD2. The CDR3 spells CASTLYREGQTDTQYF. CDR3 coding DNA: TGTGCCAGTACCCTCTACCGGGAGGGCCAGACAGATACGCAGTATTTT.